The present T cell receptor beta chain was sequenced within a study of beta chain features in type 1 diabetes. This clone was counted between two and nine times. Its antigen is as yet unknown. The CDR3 extends over 12 amino acids. Trimming cost V 7 bases and J 7 bases; bases outside gene matches: 4. Germline values: CDR1 MDHEN, CDR2 SYDVKM. The investigators reverse transcribed all of the isolated RNA, so they sequenced expressed TCRB transcripts. The method was immunoSEQ multiplex PCR; TCRdb's version includes in-frame clones alone and lacks a portion of them. In the table there are 150,000 to 190,000 clones, over 9% of which are singletons. General study findings and limits: The study found moderately but significantly shorter TCRB CDR3s in all four CD4+ subsets of Type 1 diabetes patients. TCRB rearrangement may or may not be influenced by HLA type; here this remained unresolved.

Input material: central memory CD4+ T cells from blood. This TCR derives from a man under 40 with type 1 diabetes. This chain links TRBV28 with TRBJ2-1; 7 nucleotides align to TRBD2. The CDR3 nucleotides are TGTGCCAGCATTGGGAGGGGAAATGAGCAGTTCTTC. This codes for CASIGRGNEQFF.